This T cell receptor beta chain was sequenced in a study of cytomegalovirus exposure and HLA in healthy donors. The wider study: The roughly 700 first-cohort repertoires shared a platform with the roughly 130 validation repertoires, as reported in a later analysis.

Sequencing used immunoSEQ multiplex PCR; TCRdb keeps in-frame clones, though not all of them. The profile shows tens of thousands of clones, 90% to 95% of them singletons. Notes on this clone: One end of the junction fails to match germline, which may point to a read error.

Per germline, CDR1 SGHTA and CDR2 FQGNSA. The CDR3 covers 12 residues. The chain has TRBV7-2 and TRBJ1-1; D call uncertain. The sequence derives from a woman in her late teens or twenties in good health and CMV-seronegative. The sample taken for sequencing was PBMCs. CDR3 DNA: TGTGCCAGCAGCCTAGCGGTCGGTGAAGCTTTCTTT. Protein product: CASSLAVGEAFF.